A single sample gave rise to the 20 T cell receptor beta chains below, sequenced in a study of shared clonotypes between healthy human individuals. Using immunoSEQ multiplex PCR, the repertoire was profiled, and TCRdb retains in-frame clones only, with some absent. The table includes a few hundred thousand clones, about 80% detected once. The sequenced sample consisted of PBMCs. Receptors were obtained from a middle-aged woman in good health. Some clones in this sample may be carry-over from other donors' samples.

This sequence joins TRBV28 and TRBJ1-3; D gene uncertain. Germline V gives CDR1 MDHEN, CDR2 SYDVKM. Trimming took 10 bases from V and 3 from J, leaving 13 bases between them. The CDR3 is 13 amino acids. CDR3 in DNA: TGTGCCACCGGACGGCCTCTTGGAAACACCATATATTTT. Protein: CATGRPLGNTIYF.

The genes are TRBV19 and TRBJ1-3; unclear D gene. CDR1 LNHDA and CDR2 SQIVND come from the germline V gene (reference sequence). The CDR3 loop spans 15 amino acids. V lost 3 bases and J lost 0, with 9 bases in between. This chain's CDR3 is CASSIGPDSGNTIYF. The CDR3 coding sequence is TGTGCCAGTAGTATTGGGCCAGACTCTGGAAACACCATATATTTT.

V and J are TRBV28 and TRBJ1-5, with D perhaps TRBD1 (5 bases). Germline-derived CDR1 and CDR2 are MDHEN and SYDVKM. Trimming removed 3 bases from V and 0 bases from J, with 12 bases in between. The CDR3 is 16 residues long. The DNA of the CDR3 is TGTGCCAGCAGTTTCAGGGCAGCCTATAGCAATCAGCCCCAGCATTTT. This translates into CASSFRAAYSNQPQHF. Looking up the rest from reference TRBV28 and TRBJ1-5 gives the full variable domain: DVKVTQSSRYLVKRTGEKVFLECVQDMDHENMFWYRQDPGLGLRLIYFSYDVKMKEKGDIPEGYSVSREKKERFSLILESASTNQTSMYLCASSFRAAYSNQPQHFGDGTRLSIL.

In this sample, this clone turned up once. This chain links TRBV27 with TRBJ1-3, with D unclear. The V end was cut by 0 bases, the J end by 0 bases, with 9 bases between. This CDR3 region has 16 residues. Germline assignment: CDR1 MNHEY and CDR2 SMNVEV (reference sequence). This CDR3 reads CASSLSWRNSGNTIYF. The CDR3 region has the DNA TGTGCCAGCAGTTTATCGTGGAGGAACTCTGGAAACACCATATATTTT.

The chain couples TRBV27 to TRBJ2-5; 10 nucleotides agree with TRBD2. J was trimmed by 2 bases and V by 2 bases; bases with no gene match: 2. The CDR3 covers 15 residues. The germline CDR1 and CDR2 sequences are MNHEY and SMNVEV (reference sequence). Written as DNA, the CDR3 is TGTGCCAGCAGTTTACTAGCGGGAGAGCAAGAGACCCAGTACTTC. It codes for CASSLLAGEQETQYF.

CDR3 coding DNA: TGTGCCAGTAGTATAAGACTAGCGGGAGCTAGCACAGATACGCAGTATTTT. Translated, it gives CASSIRLAGASTDTQYF. V gene TRBV19 combines with J gene TRBJ2-3, with 12 bases lining up with TRBD2. This CDR3 comprises 17 residues. J gave up 0 bases and V 2 bases, and 3 bases lay outside the gene matches. Germline V lookup: CDR1 LNHDA, CDR2 SQIVND (reference sequence). Filled out from reference TRBV19 and TRBJ2-3, the complete variable domain reads DGGITQSPKYLFRKEGQNVTLSCEQNLNHDAMYWYRQDPGQGLRLIYYSQIVNDFQKGDIAEGYSVSREKKESFPLTVTSAQKNPTAFYLCASSIRLAGASTDTQYFGPGTRLTVL.

This chain joins TRBV30 and TRBJ1-1; 8 bases map to TRBD1. The CDR3 is made up of 14 amino acids. The germline V gene has CDR1 GTSNPN and CDR2 SVGIG (reference sequence). The V gene end was trimmed by 4 bases and the J gene end by 4 bases; junction bases not matched to a gene: 8. DNA for the CDR3: TGTGCCTGGACCACGGACAGGGTGGGCACTGAAGCTTTCTTT. This sequence encodes CAWTTDRVGTEAFF.

V and J are TRBV9 and TRBJ2-5; 7 nucleotides match TRBD2. The CDR3 is 16 amino acids. V was clipped by 0 bases and J by 0 bases; unmatched bases: 5. The germline CDR1 and CDR2 sequences are SGDLS and YYNGEE. In DNA form, the CDR3 reads TGTGCCAGCAGCGTAGAGGGAGGGGCCTACCAAGAGACCCAGTACTTC. Encoded protein: CASSVEGGAYQETQYF.

The chain couples TRBV4-1 to TRBJ2-1, with 7 bases lining up with TRBD1. The CDR3 runs 15 residues. Per germline, CDR1 MGHRA and CDR2 YSYEKL. J gave up 5 bases and V 4 bases, and 8 bases lay outside the gene matches. CDR3 nucleotides: TGCGCCAGCAGCCGACTCGGACAGGTCCACAATGAGCAGTTCTTC. It encodes CASSRLGQVHNEQFF.

This clone has a count of ten or more. V gene TRBV7-6 combines with J gene TRBJ2-7; no firm D call. The CDR3 loop spans 15 amino acids. The V gene lost 1 base and the J gene lost 0 bases, with 10 bases spanning the gap. Per the germline V gene, CDR1 is SGHVS and CDR2 is FNYEAQ. The CDR3 sequence is CASSLGAGSSYEQYF. CDR3 in DNA: TGTGCCAGCAGCTTAGGGGCTGGAAGCTCCTACGAGCAGTACTTC.

The J gene is TRBJ2-1, the V gene TRBV4-3, with D perhaps given as TRBD1 or TRBD2 (5 bases each). CDR3 length equals 15 residues. The V gene's germline CDR1 is LGHNA and CDR2 YSLEER. Trimming removed 0 bases from V and 8 bases from J, with 14 bases in between. CDR3 sequence reads: CASSQEWGSVDEQFF. For the CDR3, the DNA is TGCGCCAGCAGCCAAGAATGGGGGTCTGTGGATGAGCAGTTCTTC.

The rearrangement joins TRBV28 to TRBJ2-5, with 7 positions matching TRBD2. The CDR3 has 13 residues. Germline CDR1 MDHEN, CDR2 SYDVKM. V trimming: 3 bases; J trimming: 7 bases; junction bases outside the gene matches: 5. The chain's CDR3 is CASSFTSVGTQYF. The CDR3 DNA reads TGTGCCAGCAGTTTTACTAGCGTGGGGACCCAGTACTTC.

The gene calls are TRBV11-2 and TRBJ2-1; D is perhaps TRBD2 (5 bases). The V end was cut by 3 bases, the J end by 7 bases, with 13 bases between. The CDR3 loop spans 14 amino acids. Germline V gene sequence: CDR1 SGHAT, CDR2 FQNNGV. In nucleotides, the CDR3 is TGTGCCAGCAGCTTCAGCGGACTGTGGAATGAGCAGTTCTTC. This translates into CASSFSGLWNEQFF.

V is TRBV19 and J is TRBJ2-3; TRBD1 agrees at 10 bases. J gave up 4 bases and V 6 bases, and 4 bases lay outside the gene matches. Per germline, CDR1 LNHDA and CDR2 SQIVND (reference sequence). This CDR3 spans 14 amino acids. CDR3 residues: CASRTGGASDTQYF. The CDR3 DNA sequence: TGTGCCAGTAGGACAGGGGGCGCGTCAGATACGCAGTATTTT.

Only a few counts were recorded for this clone. The identical CDR3 is also encoded by other nucleotide sequences in the sample. The gene calls are TRBV4-2 and TRBJ1-2, with 11 bases identical to TRBD1. Germline-derived CDR1 and CDR2 are LGHNA and YNFKEQ. Unmatched junction bases numbered 7, after V lost 2 bases and J lost 5 bases. The CDR3 runs 16 residues. The CDR3 DNA reads TGTGCCAGCAGCCAACCATCGGACAGGGGGCTATATGGCTACACCTTC. This codes for CASSQPSDRGLYGYTF.

This chain connects TRBV27 to TRBJ1-1; D uncertain. V shed 5 bases and J shed 4 bases, with 14 bases lying between them. This CDR3 region has 14 residues. CDR1 and CDR2 from the germline V gene are MNHEY and SMNVEV (reference sequence). The CDR3 DNA sequence: TGTGCCAGCAGTCTCCCGACCCGGACCACTGAAGCTTTCTTT. It translates to CASSLPTRTTEAFF.

CDR3 in amino acids: CAWSRAGQNTEAFF. CDR3 nucleotide sequence: TGTGCCTGGAGTAGGGCAGGGCAGAACACTGAAGCTTTCTTT. This chain uses TRBV30 with TRBJ1-1; a possible D gene is TRBD1 (5 bases). V was trimmed by 2 bases and J by 1 base, leaving 11 bases between them. The CDR3 spans 14 residues. CDR1 GTSNPN and CDR2 SVGIG come from the germline V gene (reference sequence).

The V and J genes are TRBV6-1 and TRBJ2-1, with no clear D. Trimming took off 1 base at V and 4 bases at J, with 8 bases between the two ends. The CDR3 extends over 14 amino acids. The germline CDR1 and CDR2 sequences are MNHNS and SASEGT. This CDR3 is CASSEDMGYNEQFF. CDR3 bases: TGTGCCAGCAGTGAAGATATGGGGTACAATGAGCAGTTCTTC.

The rearrangement joins TRBV27 to TRBJ2-1; weak D call: TRBD2 (6 bases). Germline V lookup: CDR1 MNHEY, CDR2 SMNVEV (reference sequence). The CDR3 consists of 13 residues. The germline V and J ends were trimmed by 6 bases and 4 bases, with 10 bases remaining between them. CDR3 coding DNA: TGTGCCAGCAGCGGGAGTTGGTACAATGAGCAGTTCTTC. As protein: CASSGSWYNEQFF.

The table lists this clone with a count of one. The chain is built from TRBV25-1 and TRBJ1-4; TRBD1 agrees at 10 bases. Germline V gives CDR1 MGHDK, CDR2 SYGVNS. The trim removed 6 bases at V and 12 bases at J, leaving 19 bases unmatched. The CDR3 has 17 amino acids. The CDR3 reads CASRTGQGHGALGELFF. The CDR3 DNA follows: TGTGCCAGCAGAACGGGACAGGGGCATGGTGCCCTTGGGGAACTGTTTTTT.